This TCR beta chain is drawn from a study of PD-1 blockade in classical Hodgkin lymphoma. General study findings and limits: TCR diversity at baseline was reported to be reduced in newly diagnosed patients relative to healthy donors. CD4+ TCR diversity rose significantly by C4D1, and CD8+ TCR diversity did not. The authors excluded patients who started nivolumab under 1 year after ASCT.

About this clone: Its specificity is unknown.

The germline V gene has CDR1 GTSNPN and CDR2 SVGIG (reference sequence). This CDR3 has 13 residues. Trimming shortened V by 4 bases and J by 1 base, and 10 bases separated the two germline ends. Every patient relapsed after autologous stem cell transplantation, and brentuximab vedotin exposure varied. Only in-frame clones appear in the TCRdb table, and some are missing; sequencing was by immunoSEQ multiplex PCR. The table lists approximately 57,000 clones, approximately 90% of them singletons. This sequence originates from a human donor with classical Hodgkin lymphoma. Here the sequenced sample was peripheral blood mononuclear cells (PBMCs), taken before the second cycle of nivolumab. The chain is built from TRBV30 and TRBJ1-1; D call uncertain. The CDR3 loop is CAWKVAGNTEAFF. CDR3 nucleotides: TGTGCCTGGAAGGTGGCGGGGAACACTGAAGCTTTCTTT.